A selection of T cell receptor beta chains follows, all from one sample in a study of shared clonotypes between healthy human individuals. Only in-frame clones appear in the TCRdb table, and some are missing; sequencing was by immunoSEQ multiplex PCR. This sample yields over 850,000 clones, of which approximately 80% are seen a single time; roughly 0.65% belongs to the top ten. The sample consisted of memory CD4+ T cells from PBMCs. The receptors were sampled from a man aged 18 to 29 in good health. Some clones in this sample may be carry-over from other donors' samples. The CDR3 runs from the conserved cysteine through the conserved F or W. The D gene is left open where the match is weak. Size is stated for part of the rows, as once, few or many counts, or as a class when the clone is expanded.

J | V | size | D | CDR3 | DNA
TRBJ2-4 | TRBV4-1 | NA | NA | CASRKTLAKNIQYF | TGCGCCAGCAGAAAAACACTAGCCAAAAACATTCAGTACTTC
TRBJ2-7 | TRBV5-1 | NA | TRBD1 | CASSPMGQGVSYEQYF | TGCGCCAGCAGCCCCATGGGACAGGGGGTGTCCTACGAGCAGTACTTC
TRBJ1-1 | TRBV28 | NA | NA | CASSTTQGNTEAFF | TGTGCCAGCAGTACCACTCAGGGGAACACTGAAGCTTTCTTT
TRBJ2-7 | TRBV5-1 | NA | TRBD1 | CASSRTGGRDSEQYF | TGCGCCAGCAGCAGGACAGGGGGCAGAGATAGCGAGCAGTACTTC
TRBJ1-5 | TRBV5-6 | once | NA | CASSPARGVSNQPQHF | TGTGCCAGCAGCCCAGCCCGGGGGGTTAGCAATCAGCCCCAGCATTTT
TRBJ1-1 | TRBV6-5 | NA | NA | CASVGRAYTEAFF | TGTGCCAGCGTCGGACGGGCATACACTGAAGCTTTCTTT
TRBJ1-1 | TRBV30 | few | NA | CAWSVLLEAFF | TGTGCCTGGAGTGTCCTACTTGAAGCTTTCTTT
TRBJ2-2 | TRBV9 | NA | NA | CASSAQGLNTGELFF | TGTGCCAGCAGCGCCCAGGGATTGAACACCGGGGAGCTGTTTTTT
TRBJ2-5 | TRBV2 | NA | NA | CASRIGQQETQYF | TGTGCCAGCAGGATCGGACAGCAAGAGACCCAGTACTTC
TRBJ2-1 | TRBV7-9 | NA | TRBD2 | CASRWTSGVNEQFF | TGTGCCAGCAGGTGGACTAGCGGAGTAAATGAGCAGTTCTTC